A selection of T cell receptor beta chains follows, all from one sample in a study of CXCR3-negative and CXCR3-positive naive CD8 T cells. TCRdb reprocessed the 5' RACE reads and reports one entry per CDR3 protein, with no DNA. Recorded for this sample: 120,000 to 150,000 distinct CDR3 sequences. The sample comprised naive CXCR3+ CD8+ T cells from blood. The receptors come from a human donor in good health. Some clones in this sample may be carry-over from other donors' samples. Both conserved end residues are part of each CDR3.

v_call: TRBV10-3; j_call: TRBJ2-1; cdr3_aa: CAISEYKTQTFHEQFF
v_call: TRBV29-1; j_call: TRBJ2-3; cdr3_aa: CSVEDLAGEPTDTQYF
v_call: TRBV29-1; j_call: TRBJ1-1; cdr3_aa: CRSLGGSNTEAFF
v_call: TRBV7-9; j_call: TRBJ1-2; cdr3_aa: CASSKGDYRISGGYTF
v_call: TRBV11-3; j_call: TRBJ2-7; cdr3_aa: CASSSRDTSCEQYF
v_call: TRBV21-1; j_call: TRBJ1-1; cdr3_aa: CASSKGRARDTEAFF
v_call: TRBV7-9; j_call: TRBJ2-1; cdr3_aa: CASSEIGPSKNNEQFF
v_call: TRBV7-9; j_call: TRBJ2-7; cdr3_aa: CASSLSRGTDHEQYF
v_call: TRBV6-6; j_call: TRBJ2-5; cdr3_aa: CASSPPGLGETQYF
v_call: TRBV20-1; j_call: TRBJ1-5; cdr3_aa: CSARDWEAGGSGQPQHF
v_call: TRBV5-1; j_call: TRBJ2-1; cdr3_aa: CARTWIPNLQFF
v_call: TRBV6-5; j_call: TRBJ2-3; cdr3_aa: CASSSDSGSGDTQYF
v_call: TRBV6-5; j_call: TRBJ1-5; cdr3_aa: CATSGPDNQPQHF
v_call: TRBV7-6; j_call: TRBJ2-7; cdr3_aa: CASSLYAGSSYEQYF
v_call: TRBV10-3; j_call: TRBJ2-7; cdr3_aa: CAISEPGTSSSYEQYF
v_call: TRBV6-6; j_call: TRBJ2-7; cdr3_aa: CASSYRNSDSYEQYF
v_call: TRBV12-3/TRBV12-4; j_call: TRBJ2-2; cdr3_aa: CASRPGLAGPPIGELFF
v_call: TRBV27; j_call: TRBJ2-7; cdr3_aa: CASSLSGGPYEQYF
v_call: TRBV20-1; j_call: TRBJ2-5; cdr3_aa: CSADGQGGSIDGETQYF
v_call: TRBV12-3/TRBV12-4; j_call: TRBJ2-7; cdr3_aa: CASSSVAVALYEQYF
v_call: TRBV2; j_call: TRBJ2-1; cdr3_aa: CASSDAGQFYNEQFF
v_call: TRBV12-3/TRBV12-4; j_call: TRBJ2-5; cdr3_aa: CASSLGLAWQETQYF
v_call: TRBV3-1; j_call: TRBJ2-1; cdr3_aa: CASSQDPGTLYNEQFF
v_call: TRBV5-4; j_call: TRBJ2-3; cdr3_aa: CASSPGTGGHSDTQYF
v_call: TRBV7-9; j_call: TRBJ2-7; cdr3_aa: CASSPASYEQYF
v_call: TRBV29-1; j_call: TRBJ2-5; cdr3_aa: CSVETLQETQYF
v_call: TRBV28; j_call: TRBJ2-7; cdr3_aa: CASSLGRGPYEQYF
v_call: TRBV7-3; j_call: TRBJ1-1; cdr3_aa: CASSPMEGAEAFF
v_call: TRBV28; j_call: TRBJ2-7; cdr3_aa: CASSSETDLGFEQYF
v_call: TRBV12-3/TRBV12-4; j_call: TRBJ2-5; cdr3_aa: CASSMAGTPNWETQYF
v_call: TRBV29-1; j_call: TRBJ2-7; cdr3_aa: CSVLGRGTGMNF
v_call: TRBV7-2; j_call: TRBJ2-6; cdr3_aa: CASREQGGNVLTF
v_call: TRBV29-1; j_call: TRBJ2-7; cdr3_aa: CSVEGEWGYEQYF
v_call: TRBV28; j_call: TRBJ1-4; cdr3_aa: CASSLLPGWNEKLFF
v_call: TRBV6-6; j_call: TRBJ2-5; cdr3_aa: CASSGLRAGSQETQYF
v_call: TRBV21-1; j_call: TRBJ2-7; cdr3_aa: CASLTRISSYEQYF
v_call: TRBV28; j_call: TRBJ2-5; cdr3_aa: CASTSPDARETQYF
v_call: TRBV29-1; j_call: TRBJ2-7; cdr3_aa: CSVEVGLSYEQYF
v_call: TRBV7-6; j_call: TRBJ2-3; cdr3_aa: CASSEVAGTDTQYF
v_call: TRBV19; j_call: TRBJ2-1; cdr3_aa: CASSIDLEAGEQFF
v_call: TRBV7-9; j_call: TRBJ2-7; cdr3_aa: CASSNRDTQAAEQYF
v_call: TRBV12-3/TRBV12-4; j_call: TRBJ2-5; cdr3_aa: CASQAGGPPQETQYF
v_call: TRBV7-8; j_call: TRBJ2-2; cdr3_aa: CASSQGQGIGELFF
v_call: TRBV20-1; j_call: TRBJ1-3; cdr3_aa: CSARDRGGAGNTIYF
v_call: TRBV7-6; j_call: TRBJ2-7; cdr3_aa: CASSIEAYVEQYF
v_call: TRBV19; j_call: TRBJ2-1; cdr3_aa: CASSWAGGPNEQFF
v_call: TRBV20-1; j_call: TRBJ2-7; cdr3_aa: CSARMKGAYLYEQYF
v_call: TRBV28; j_call: TRBJ2-5; cdr3_aa: CASSLLVNAETQYF
v_call: TRBV20-1; j_call: TRBJ2-2; cdr3_aa: CSAGDFQTGELFF
v_call: TRBV12-5; j_call: TRBJ1-1; cdr3_aa: CASGRLVPPWTEAFF
v_call: TRBV7-3; j_call: TRBJ2-2; cdr3_aa: CASSSSGGELFF
v_call: TRBV6-5; j_call: TRBJ2-1; cdr3_aa: CASSNRDFDNEQFF
v_call: TRBV9; j_call: TRBJ1-6; cdr3_aa: CASGQGVNSPLHF
v_call: TRBV7-9; j_call: TRBJ2-2; cdr3_aa: CASSPVTGGPGELFF
v_call: TRBV12-3/TRBV12-4; j_call: TRBJ2-7; cdr3_aa: CASSYRQGNYEQYF
v_call: TRBV28; j_call: TRBJ2-1; cdr3_aa: CASSAPNDNEQFF
v_call: TRBV20-1; j_call: TRBJ2-3; cdr3_aa: CSAYPILAGREDTQYF